These 14 T cell receptor beta chains came from one sample sequenced in a study of T cell changes during pregnancy in multiple sclerosis. Produced via immunoSEQ multiplex PCR; TCRdb's table is partial and in-frame only. Of over 10,000 clones in the sample, approximately 89% were seen once. This material consisted of CD8+ T cells from peripheral blood mononuclear cells, taken in the second trimester of pregnancy. These receptors all come from a female donor in good health, enrolled as a control in a pregnancy study.

The chain employs TRBV6-1 and TRBJ1-3, with 8 positions matching TRBD1. The germline gives CDR1 MNHNS, CDR2 SASEGT. V shed 6 bases, J shed 6 bases, and the junction held 7 bases outside the gene matches. The CDR3 sequence is 14 residues long. The CDR3 DNA sequence: TGTGCCAGCAGCTGGACAGGGTTGGAAAACACCATATATTTT. Its protein product is CASSWTGLENTIYF.

This clone showed up just once. The V gene is TRBV6-5, the J gene TRBJ2-2; 10 positions agree with TRBD2. Germline CDR1 reads MNHEY; CDR2 reads SVGAGI. This CDR3 region has 15 residues. The junction had 4 bases not matched to a gene; V was cut back by 5 bases and J by 4 bases. CDR3 protein: CASSLSGGTTGELFF. CDR3 DNA: TGTGCCAGCAGTCTTAGCGGGGGGACCACCGGGGAGCTGTTTTTT.

The chain employs TRBV5-1 and TRBJ2-1; 13 bases are shared with TRBD2. V was clipped by 3 bases and J by 9 bases; unmatched bases: 3. The CDR3 runs to 14 residues. Germline V gene sequence: CDR1 SGHRS, CDR2 YFSETQ. CDR3 DNA: TGCGCCAGCAGCTGGACTAGCGGGAGCGGTGAGCAGTTCTTC. Protein: CASSWTSGSGEQFF.

This chain uses TRBV7-9 with TRBJ2-1; 8 bases align to TRBD2. J gave up 4 bases and V 5 bases, and 7 bases lay outside the gene matches. Germline V CDR1 and CDR2: SEHNR, FQNEAQ (reference sequence). The CDR3 contains 15 residues. CDR3 sequence reads: CASSRTSPSYNEQFF. In nucleotides, the CDR3 is TGTGCCAGCAGCAGGACTAGCCCCTCATACAATGAGCAGTTCTTC.

This clone was found once. The chain uses TRBV6-5 and TRBJ1-3; no firm D call. The CDR3 loop spans 11 amino acids. Trimming cost V 7 bases and J 4 bases, with 5 bases left between them. Germline CDR1 reads MNHEY; CDR2 reads SVGAGI. CDR3 in amino acids: CASKAGNTIYF. DNA for the CDR3: TGTGCCAGCAAAGCAGGAAACACCATATATTTT.

V gene TRBV15 combines with J gene TRBJ2-7; D might be TRBD2 (5 bases). Trimming took off 5 bases at V and 3 bases at J, with 14 bases between the two ends. CDR3 length: 14 residues. Per the germline V gene, CDR1 is LNHNV and CDR2 is YYDKDF (reference sequence). Here the CDR3 DNA reads TGTGCCACCAGCGGAGGACTGGAAAACTACGAGCAGTACTTC. Its translation is CATSGGLENYEQYF. Supplemented by reference TRBV15 and TRBJ2-7, the full variable domain reads DAMVIQNPRYQVTQFGKPVTLSCSQTLNHNVMYWYQQKSSQAPKLLFHYYDKDFNNEADTPDNFQSRRPNTSFCFLDIRSPGLGDTAMYLCATSGGLENYEQYFGPGTRLTVT.

The rearrangement joins TRBV6-4 to TRBJ2-2; the match to TRBD2 covers 14 bases. Germline V gives CDR1 MRHNA, CDR2 SNTAGT. The CDR3 extends over 16 amino acids. Germline trimming cut 4 bases from V and 10 bases from J; bases unmatched to any gene: 8. In DNA, the CDR3 is TGTGCCAGCAGTGGGTCGCCGGGACTAGCGGGAGAGGAGCTGTTTTTT. Its translation: CASSGSPGLAGEELFF.

This chain links TRBV7-9 with TRBJ1-2, with D unclear. Germline CDR1 is SEHNR and CDR2 is FQNEAQ (reference sequence). Deletions cut 5 bases from V and 5 bases from J, with 9 bases between. This CDR3 has 12 residues. CDR3 amino acids: CASSLSQYGYTF. The DNA of the CDR3 is TGTGCCAGCAGCCTTAGTCAATATGGCTACACCTTC.

The gene calls are TRBV7-8 and TRBJ1-2, with 9 bases that match TRBD1. There are 16 residues in the CDR3. The trim removed 4 bases at V and 7 bases at J, leaving 13 bases unmatched. The V gene's germline CDR1 is SGHVS and CDR2 FQNEAQ. CDR3 coding DNA: TGTGCCAGCAGCTCCTGGGACAGGGAGATTTCGATTGGCTACACCTTC. As protein: CASSSWDREISIGYTF.

This chain connects TRBV4-2 to TRBJ2-2, with 10 bases lining up with TRBD2. The germline gives CDR1 LGHNA, CDR2 YNFKEQ. V was clipped by 4 bases and J by 1 base; unmatched bases: 0. CDR3 length equals 15 residues. In nucleotides, the CDR3 is TGTGCCAGCAGCCGACTAGCGGGGAACACCGGGGAGCTGTTTTTT. Its protein is CASSRLAGNTGELFF.

V and J are TRBV5-6 and TRBJ1-2, with 9 positions matching TRBD1. Germline V gene data show CDR1 as SGHDT and CDR2 as YYEEEE. The CDR3 loop spans 14 amino acids. J gave up 7 bases and V 5 bases, and 9 bases lay outside the gene matches. The CDR3 here is CASRPTTGGGGYTF. The CDR3 nucleotides are TGTGCCAGCAGACCTACTACAGGGGGCGGTGGCTACACCTTC.

The rearrangement links TRBV30 to TRBJ2-1; D perhaps matches TRBD2 (6 bases). V lost 2 bases and J lost 8, with 19 bases in between. The germline V gene encodes CDR1 GTSNPN and CDR2 SVGIG (reference sequence). The CDR3 totals 15 residues. This CDR3 reads CAWSQESGLGHEQFF. DNA of the CDR3: TGTGCCTGGAGTCAGGAATCGGGACTTGGGCATGAGCAGTTCTTC.

This clone was counted once. V gene TRBV9 combines with J gene TRBJ2-3; possible D gene TRBD2, 6 bases. V lost 3 bases and J 6 bases, leaving 11 bases between the germline ends. Germline V gene sequence: CDR1 SGDLS, CDR2 YYNGEE. The CDR3 sequence is 13 residues long. The CDR3 is CASSGWGVDTQYF. CDR3 nucleotide sequence: TGTGCCAGCAGCGGATGGGGGGTTGATACGCAGTATTTT.

The chain recombines TRBV6-1 with TRBJ1-6; D may be TRBD1 (6 bases). The length of the CDR3 is 12 residues. V lost 6 bases and J 10 bases, leaving 10 bases between the germline ends. Germline CDR1 is MNHNS and CDR2 is SASEGT. CDR3 sequence (DNA): TGTGCCAGCAGGGCAGGGGAGTCACCCCTCCACTTT. Translation gives CASRAGESPLHF.